The 30 T cell receptor beta chains listed next were all sequenced from one sample in a study of blood T cell repertoires in COVID-19. The data were produced by immunoSEQ multiplex PCR, yet TCRdb's version contains in-frame clones alone and is incomplete. Among approximately 350,000 clones, approximately 90% were seen once, and the ten largest hold about 1%. Specimen: PBMCs or T cells enriched from blood (not recorded which). The source is a man aged 18 to 35 who had recovered from COVID-19.

The chain recombines TRBV28 with TRBJ1-1; 11 bases line up with TRBD1. The CDR3 sequence is 17 residues long. The V segment lost 5 bases and the J segment 4 bases; nucleotides outside the gene matches: 12. Germline CDR1 reads MDHEN; CDR2 reads SYDVKM. The CDR3 region is CASSNSLGTGGRTEAFF. CDR3 nucleotide sequence: TGTGCCAGCAGTAATAGCCTGGGGACAGGGGGGCGCACTGAAGCTTTCTTT.

The J gene is TRBJ2-1, the V gene TRBV28, with 13 positions matching TRBD2. J lost 6 bases, V lost 10 bases, and 3 bases had no gene match. Looked up from germline, CDR1 is MDHEN and CDR2 is SYDVKM. This CDR3 region has 13 residues. The CDR3 nucleotides are TGTGCCACAAGACTAGCGGGGGGCAATGAGCAGTTCTTC. This encodes CATRLAGGNEQFF.

This chain connects TRBV7-9 to TRBJ1-1; no reliable D call. The CDR3 extends over 12 amino acids. The V end lost 5 bases, the J end lost 11 bases, and 15 bases lay between the germline ends. Germline V gene sequence: CDR1 SEHNR, CDR2 FQNEAQ (reference sequence). CDR3 sequence (DNA): TGTGCCAGCAGCCGCGAGAGGGAATCGGCTTTCTTT. Protein product: CASSRERESAFF.

The rearrangement uses TRBV28 and TRBJ2-1; TRBD2 aligns across 9 bases. With 4 bases clipped from V and 4 bases from J, the junction kept 5 bases outside the gene matches. Germline values: CDR1 MDHEN, CDR2 SYDVKM. This CDR3 is built from 15 residues. Here the CDR3 DNA reads TGTGCCAGCAGTTCCCCGGCGGGAGGGTACAATGAGCAGTTCTTC. This codes for CASSSPAGGYNEQFF.

The chain uses TRBV3-1 (or the pseudogene TRBV3-2) and TRBJ2-1; TRBD2 agrees at 11 bases. This CDR3 contains 17 residues. J lost 1 base, V lost 0 bases, and 2 bases had no gene match. CDR1 and CDR2 (germline): LGHDT, YNNKEL (reference sequence). CDR3 DNA sequence: TGTGCCAGCAGCCAAGATAGCGGGGGGGTTTCCTACAATGAGCAGTTCTTC. Its protein product is CASSQDSGGVSYNEQFF.

This clone came up once. The V and J genes are TRBV18 and TRBJ2-5; D possibly corresponds to TRBD2 (5 bases). CDR3 length: 13 residues. The germline V and J ends were trimmed by 1 base and 5 bases, with 8 bases remaining between them. CDR1 is KGHSH, CDR2 LQKENI, per germline. CDR3 residues: CASSPRRGETQYF. The DNA of the CDR3 is TGTGCCAGCTCACCACGTCGAGGGGAGACCCAGTACTTC.

J is TRBJ1-1 and V is TRBV27; 8 bases line up with TRBD1. The CDR3 length is 13 residues. V gave up 5 bases and J gave up 9 bases; unmatched junction bases: 8. The germline V gene encodes CDR1 MNHEY and CDR2 SMNVEV (reference sequence). The CDR3 loop reads CASSIGQGGKAFF. The CDR3 DNA is TGTGCCAGCAGTATAGGACAGGGTGGGAAAGCTTTCTTT.

V usage is TRBV29-1 and J usage is TRBJ1-1, with D maybe TRBD1 (6 bases). Trimming pared 7 bases from V and 1 base from J, leaving 13 bases between. Looked up from germline, CDR1 is SQVTM and CDR2 is ANQGSEA. There are 13 residues in the CDR3. CDR3 in DNA: TGCAGCGGTAAGGGACACAAGAACACTGAAGCTTTCTTT. Translated: CSGKGHKNTEAFF.

This sequence joins TRBV2 and TRBJ1-5; 8 bases map to TRBD1. The V segment lost 4 bases and the J segment 2 bases; nucleotides outside the gene matches: 10. The length of the CDR3 is 17 residues. The germline V gene has CDR1 SNHLY and CDR2 FYNNEI. CDR3 amino acids: CASSGQGNFWGNQPQHF. For the CDR3, the DNA is TGTGCCAGCAGTGGACAGGGGAATTTTTGGGGCAATCAGCCCCAGCATTTT.

The chain links TRBV5-1 to TRBJ2-3; 9 bases map to TRBD1. The CDR3 is made up of 15 amino acids. Germline-derived CDR1 and CDR2 are SGHRS and YFSETQ. V was clipped by 0 bases and J by 4 bases; unmatched bases: 3. The CDR3 loop reads CASSLVGQGPDTQYF. As DNA, the CDR3 is TGCGCCAGCAGCTTGGTGGGACAGGGACCAGATACGCAGTATTTT.

J is TRBJ1-3 and V is TRBV14; 8 bases match TRBD1. The CDR3 extends over 17 amino acids. The ends lost 5 bases at V and 0 bases at J; junction bases unmatched: 9. Germline V gene sequence: CDR1 SGHDN, CDR2 FVKESK. The chain's CDR3 is CASSSRQGTFSGNTIYF. CDR3 DNA sequence: TGTGCCAGCAGCTCTAGACAGGGGACCTTCTCTGGAAACACCATATATTTT.

The rearrangement links TRBV7-9 to TRBJ1-5; D call uncertain. Germline CDR1 and CDR2: SEHNR and FQNEAQ (reference sequence). V lost 1 base to trimming and J lost 5 bases, with 6 bases between them. This CDR3 is built from 13 residues. CDR3: CASSLGQYQPQHF. As DNA, the CDR3 is TGTGCCAGCAGCTTAGGTCAATATCAGCCCCAGCATTTT.

This chain links TRBV10-3 with TRBJ2-4; D is perhaps TRBD2 (5 bases). CDR1 and CDR2 (germline): ENHRY, SYGVKD. V lost 5 bases to trimming and J lost 6 bases, with 17 bases between them. The CDR3 loop spans 15 amino acids. The CDR3 protein is CAISPGRGEGNIQYF. The DNA for the CDR3 is TGTGCCATCAGTCCCGGGCGAGGCGAGGGAAACATTCAGTACTTC.

The genes are TRBV4-3 and TRBJ2-1, with D unresolved. The CDR3 extends over 16 amino acids. V dropped 4 bases and J dropped 0 bases, with 13 bases sitting between them. The germline V gene has CDR1 LGHNA and CDR2 YSLEER. In nucleotides, the CDR3 is TGCGCCAGCAGCCCCAGTGTCAGGCCCTCCTACAATGAGCAGTTCTTC. This encodes CASSPSVRPSYNEQFF.

The chain has TRBV4-3 and TRBJ1-4; D not resolved. CDR1 and CDR2 from the germline V gene are LGHNA and YSLEER. This CDR3 comprises 13 residues. V was trimmed by 3 bases and J by 8 bases, leaving 10 bases between them. The CDR3 DNA follows: TGCGCCAGCAGCCACTCATCCGGGGAAAAACTGTTTTTT. Translating it yields CASSHSSGEKLFF.

The chain uses TRBV12-3 or TRBV12-4 and TRBJ2-1; D unclear. Trimming stripped 5 bases from V and 7 bases from J, with 9 bases between. The CDR3 is 12 residues long. CDR3 in amino acids: CASSADLNEQFF. The CDR3 nucleotides are TGTGCCAGCAGTGCCGACTTGAATGAGCAGTTCTTC.

V is TRBV9 and J is TRBJ1-3; D not certain. The germline CDR1 and CDR2 sequences are SGDLS and YYNGEE. Trimming removed 3 bases from V and 0 bases from J, with 10 bases in between. This CDR3 has 15 amino acids. As DNA, the CDR3 is TGTGCCAGCAGCGCACGACACAGCTCTGGAAACACCATATATTTT. Amino acids: CASSARHSSGNTIYF.

V gene TRBV4-3 combines with J gene TRBJ2-7, with a weak D call TRBD2 (6 bases). In germline, CDR1 is LGHNA, CDR2 YSLEER. V lost 0 bases and J 2 bases, leaving 11 bases between the germline ends. The CDR3 totals 15 residues. The CDR3 DNA follows: TGCGCCAGCAGCCAAGATCGGGGGACCCCCTACGAGCAGTACTTC. Its protein product is CASSQDRGTPYEQYF.

V and J are TRBV4-1 and TRBJ1-4; D may be TRBD1 (5 bases). CDR1 and CDR2 (germline): MGHRA, YSYEKL. CDR3 size: 16 residues. Trimming cost V 7 bases and J 0 bases, with 15 bases left between them. CDR3 sequence reads: CASTHRRAATNEKLFF. In nucleotides, the CDR3 is TGCGCCAGCACCCACAGGCGGGCTGCAACTAATGAAAAACTGTTTTTT.

The J gene is TRBJ2-2, the V gene TRBV7-7; TRBD2 agrees at 7 bases. The V gene end was trimmed by 5 bases and the J gene end by 6 bases; junction bases not matched to a gene: 6. Germline V CDR1 and CDR2: SSHAT, FNYEAQ (reference sequence). The CDR3 length is 14 residues. The CDR3, as DNA: TGTGCCAGCAGCCCCCGGGGAGGGTCCGGGGAGCTGTTTTTT. The encoded protein is CASSPRGGSGELFF.

The J gene is TRBJ1-1, the V gene TRBV19; D remains unclear. CDR1 is LNHDA and CDR2 is SQIVND in the germline V gene (reference sequence). CDR3 length: 14 residues. Trimming removed 2 bases from V and 3 bases from J, with 10 bases in between. CDR3 DNA: TGTGCCAGTAGTATATATGGCTCACACACTGAAGCTTTCTTT. It is translated as CASSIYGSHTEAFF.

The V and J genes are TRBV9 and TRBJ2-7; 7 bases fit TRBD2. The CDR3 has 15 residues. The ends lost 1 base at V and 2 bases at J; junction bases unmatched: 6. Germline assignment: CDR1 SGDLS and CDR2 YYNGEE. Here the CDR3 DNA reads TGTGCCAGCAGCGTAATGGGAGGGGCCCCCTACGAGCAGTACTTC. Its protein product is CASSVMGGAPYEQYF. The variable domain in full, completed from reference TRBV9 and TRBJ2-7, reads DSGVTQTPKHLITATGQRVTLRCSPRSGDLSVYWYQQSLDQGLQFLIQYYNGEERAKGNILERFSAQQFPDLHSELNLSSLELGDSALYFCASSVMGGAPYEQYFGPGTRLTVT.

Regarding this clone: The junction differs from germline at one of its ends, possibly a read error. The chain links TRBV2 to TRBJ1-2, with 8 bases that match TRBD1. The length of the CDR3 is 15 residues. Germline assignment: CDR1 SNHLY and CDR2 FYNNEI. The CDR3, as DNA: TGTGCCAGCAGTGAAGCGCTCCCAGGGGGCCCCCTTGTGCCCTTC. Its translation: CASSEALPGGPLVPF.

The chain joins TRBV7-8 to TRBJ2-3, with a possible D match to TRBD2 (7 bases). Germline V gives CDR1 SGHVS, CDR2 FQNEAQ. The ends were cut back, 8 bases at V and 4 bases at J, with 25 bases in the middle. The CDR3 sequence is 17 residues long. This CDR3 reads CASRLARGAGLADTQYF. CDR3 coding DNA: TGTGCCAGCCGGCTCGCTCGGGGGGCTGGTCTGGCAGATACGCAGTATTTT.

This chain links TRBV10-3 with TRBJ1-4; D not resolved. The CDR3 spans 13 residues. Germline CDR1 and CDR2: ENHRY and SYGVKD. In DNA, the CDR3 is TGTGCTCGAACCGGTCCAACTAATGAAAAACTGTTTTTT. It specifies CARTGPTNEKLFF.

The V and J genes are TRBV7-2 and TRBJ1-1; the D is unclear. The germline V gene has CDR1 SGHTA and CDR2 FQGNSA. This CDR3 has 13 residues. V dropped 5 bases and J dropped 5 bases, with 12 bases sitting between them. CDR3 DNA: TGTGCCAGCAGCCCCTCCCCGAGAACTGAAGCTTTCTTT. Amino acid sequence: CASSPSPRTEAFF.

The chain is built from TRBV28 and TRBJ1-2; tentative D call: TRBD1 (5 bases). Deletions cut 6 bases from V and 4 bases from J, with 15 bases between. CDR1 is MDHEN, CDR2 SYDVKM, per germline. The CDR3 runs to 14 residues. DNA for the CDR3: TGTGCCAGCAGCAATCGCGGGACCTCCTATGGCTACACCTTC. It encodes CASSNRGTSYGYTF.

At least ten counts were recorded for this clone. This rearrangement joins TRBV3-1 (or the pseudogene TRBV3-2) to TRBJ1-1; D is uncertain. This CDR3 spans 13 amino acids. V lost 2 bases and J 1 base, leaving 5 bases between the germline ends. Germline V gives CDR1 LGHDT, CDR2 YNNKEL (reference sequence). The CDR3 DNA follows: TGTGCCAGCAGCCAATTCCGGAACACTGAAGCTTTCTTT. Translation gives CASSQFRNTEAFF.

There are a few counts of this clone. This chain joins TRBV7-2 and TRBJ2-7; D may be TRBD2 (7 bases). CDR1 is SGHTA and CDR2 is FQGNSA in the germline V gene. V lost 2 bases, J lost 3 bases, and 14 bases lay in between. There are 15 residues in the CDR3. CDR3: CASSLWGGGNYEQYF. CDR3 DNA: TGTGCCAGCAGCTTATGGGGAGGGGGGAACTACGAGCAGTACTTC.

The chain recombines TRBV27 with TRBJ2-1, with 11 bases identical to TRBD2. CDR3 length equals 16 residues. J gave up 7 bases and V 2 bases, and 7 bases lay outside the gene matches. Germline CDR1 and CDR2: MNHEY and SMNVEV (reference sequence). The CDR3 region is CASSLKLAGETNEQFF. The CDR3 bases are TGTGCCAGCAGTTTAAAACTAGCGGGGGAAACGAATGAGCAGTTCTTC.